This TCR beta chain was identified during a study of shared clonotypes between healthy human individuals. Study context: The study used three CD4 naive, three CD4 memory, two CD8 naive and one CD8 memory plate per donor. Study findings and constraints: Only blood underwent sampling, and tissue repertoires likely differ. The naive CD4 repertoires of a few donors were compared, and approximately 5% of clonotypes were shared.

V lost 4 bases, J lost 1 base, and 10 bases stayed unmatched. Per the germline V gene, CDR1 is SGHNT and CDR2 is YYREEE (reference sequence). This CDR3 comprises 16 residues. This clone was recorded once. What it binds is not known. Only in-frame clones appear in the TCRdb table, and some are missing; sequencing was by immunoSEQ multiplex PCR. The table shows some 1,100,000 clones, with around three quarters occurring only once. Material: memory CD4+ T cells from PBMCs. Subset given: CD45RA-negative fraction. This chain connects TRBV5-4 to TRBJ2-5; 7 bases agree with TRBD2. The sequence was obtained from a man younger than 35 in good health. Some clones in this sample may be carry-over from other donors' samples. CDR3 coding DNA: TGTGCCAGCAGCGGAGGACTAGGTCGGATCCAAGAGACCCAGTACTTC. Residues: CASSGGLGRIQETQYF.